What follows describes a single TCR beta chain. This specimen comes from a study of blood T cell repertoires in COVID-19. Grouping used clinical history reported by participants in a survey and questionnaire. In the authors' methods: Amplification of reference gene primers was used by the study to estimate nucleated cell counts. Clones were read by immunoSEQ multiplex PCR, and TCRdb kept only the in-frame ones, dropping some. The DNA gave D and trimming, while V, J and clone size come from that table. There are about 480,000 clones in the sample; 75% to 90% occur only once, and 6.5% to 9.5% lies in the top ten. CDR3 length equals 13 residues. The ends were cut back, 5 bases at V and 1 base at J, with 3 bases in the middle.

The chain has TRBV12-3 or TRBV12-4 and TRBJ2-6; D is undetermined. The sequencing sample was made of PBMCs or T cells enriched from blood (not recorded which). The clonotype comes from a woman in her sixties who had recovered from COVID-19. CDR3 region: CASSISGANVLTF. CDR3 nucleotides: TGTGCCAGCAGTATATCTGGGGCCAACGTCCTGACTTTC.